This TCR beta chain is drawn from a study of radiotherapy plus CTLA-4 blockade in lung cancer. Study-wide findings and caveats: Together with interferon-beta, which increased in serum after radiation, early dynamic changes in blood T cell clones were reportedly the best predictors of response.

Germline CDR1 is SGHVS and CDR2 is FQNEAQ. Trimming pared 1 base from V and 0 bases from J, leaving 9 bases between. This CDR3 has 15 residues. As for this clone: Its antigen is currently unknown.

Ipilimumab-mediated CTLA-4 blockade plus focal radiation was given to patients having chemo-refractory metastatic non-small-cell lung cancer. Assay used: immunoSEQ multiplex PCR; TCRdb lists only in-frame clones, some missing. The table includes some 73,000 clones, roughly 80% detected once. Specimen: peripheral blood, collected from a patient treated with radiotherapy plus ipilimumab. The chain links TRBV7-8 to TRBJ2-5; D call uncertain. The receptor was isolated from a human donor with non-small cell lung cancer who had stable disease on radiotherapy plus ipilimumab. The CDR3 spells CASSLGDAYQETQYF. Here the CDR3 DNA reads TGTGCCAGCAGCTTAGGAGATGCCTACCAAGAGACCCAGTACTTC. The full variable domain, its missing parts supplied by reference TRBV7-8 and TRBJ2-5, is GAGVSQSPRYKVAKRGQDVALRCDPISGHVSLFWYQQALGQGPEFLTYFQNEAQLDKSGLPSDRFFAERPEGSVSTLKIQRTQQEDSAVYLCASSLGDAYQETQYFGPGTRLLVL.